The 32 T cell receptor beta chains below were found in one sample sequenced in a study of a mutant IDH1 vaccine in newly diagnosed glioma. As to time point: week 11, during vaccination. Each dose delivered 300 ug of mutant IDH1 20-mer peptide subcutaneously with imiquimod. No antigen has been assigned to these receptors. Produced via immunoSEQ multiplex PCR; TCRdb's table is partial and in-frame only. The data contain 110,000 or so clones, about 90% of them singletons. The sequencing used PBMCs, collected from a glioma patient whose treatment included an IDH1 peptide vaccine. The source is a woman in her 50s with glioma.

The V call is TRBV6-5, the J call TRBJ1-2; D possibly corresponds to TRBD1 (5 bases). Trimming took 4 bases from V and 3 from J, leaving 18 bases between them. Germline CDR1 reads MNHEY; CDR2 reads SVGAGI. The CDR3 has 16 amino acids. The CDR3 here is CASSSLGTELYYGYTF. In DNA, the CDR3 is TGTGCCAGCAGTTCCCTAGGGACGGAACTTTACTATGGCTACACCTTC.

The chain recombines TRBV11-1 with TRBJ2-7; 9 bases agree with TRBD1. The junction had 6 bases not matched to a gene; V was cut back by 5 bases and J by 1 base. This CDR3 has 15 amino acids. CDR1 is SGHAT, CDR2 FQDESV, per germline (reference sequence). CDR3 residues: CASSIAGTGSYEQYF. In DNA, the CDR3 is TGTGCCAGCAGCATCGCCGGGACAGGGTCCTACGAGCAGTACTTC.

The chain couples TRBV5-1 to TRBJ1-2; weak D call: TRBD1 (5 bases). The CDR3 is 13 residues long. Per the germline V gene, CDR1 is SGHRS and CDR2 is YFSETQ. V lost 4 bases and J lost 4, with 11 bases in between. The CDR3 protein is CASSITGAYGYTF. CDR3 nucleotide sequence: TGCGCCAGCAGCATAACAGGAGCCTATGGCTACACCTTC.

V gene TRBV7-9 combines with J gene TRBJ1-1; no reliable D call. V gave up 5 bases and J gave up 8 bases, with 15 bases separating them. Germline CDR1 SEHNR, CDR2 FQNEAQ (reference sequence). This CDR3 has 13 amino acids. This CDR3 reads CASSPGEVGEAFF. The DNA of the CDR3 is TGTGCCAGCAGCCCTGGCGAAGTGGGAGAAGCTTTCTTT. The whole variable domain, filled in from reference TRBV7-9 and TRBJ1-1, reads DTGVSQNPRHKITKRGQNVTFRCDPISEHNRLYWYRQTLGQGPEFLTYFQNEAQLEKSRLLSDRFSAERPKGSFSTLEIQRTEQGDSAMYLCASSPGEVGEAFFGQGTRLTVV.

The chain couples TRBV5-6 to TRBJ2-4, with D perhaps TRBD2 (5 bases). The CDR3 loop spans 15 amino acids. In germline, CDR1 is SGHDT, CDR2 YYEEEE. Between the trimmed V and J ends, which lost 0 bases and 4 bases, there was a span of 11 bases. The CDR3 bases are TGTGCCAGCAGCTTGGAAGAGACGGGGAAAAACATTCAGTACTTC. Translating gives CASSLEETGKNIQYF.

This clone has only one observation. This sample includes further DNA sequences coding for the same CDR3. J is TRBJ2-7 and V is TRBV28; D ambiguous. The V gene's germline CDR1 is MDHEN and CDR2 SYDVKM. The V and J ends lost 6 bases and 3 bases respectively, with 3 bases between them. This CDR3 is built from 10 residues. The CDR3 spells CASRGYEQYF. CDR3 coding DNA: TGTGCCAGCAGGGGCTACGAGCAGTACTTC.

The chain combines TRBV6-1 with TRBJ2-1; D is uncertain. This CDR3 contains 14 residues. In germline, CDR1 is MNHNS, CDR2 SASEGT. The germline V and J ends were trimmed by 7 bases and 10 bases, with 20 bases remaining between them. This CDR3 reads CASTLEPLSNEQFF. In DNA form, the CDR3 reads TGTGCCAGCACGCTAGAGCCGCTATCGAACGAGCAGTTCTTC.

This chain uses TRBV5-1 with TRBJ2-2; D is unclear. CDR3 length: 13 amino acids. Germline CDR1 and CDR2: SGHRS and YFSETQ. V lost 0 bases and J 6 bases, leaving 6 bases between the germline ends. DNA of the CDR3: TGCGCCAGCAGCTTGGTCTTCGCCGGGGAGCTGTTTTTT. Translation gives CASSLVFAGELFF.

The chain couples TRBV2 to TRBJ1-5; the D is unclear. There are 16 residues in the CDR3. Germline V gene sequence: CDR1 SNHLY, CDR2 FYNNEI. V lost 4 bases to trimming and J lost 0 bases, with 13 bases between them. CDR3 nucleotides: TGTGCCAGCAGTGGGATTCCGGGAAATAGCAATCAGCCCCAGCATTTT. Its protein is CASSGIPGNSNQPQHF.

This clone was seen just once. CDR3 loop: CATGTGSRTEAFF. CDR3 nucleotide sequence: TGTGCCACCGGGACAGGGAGTCGAACTGAAGCTTTCTTT. This chain joins TRBV28 and TRBJ1-1, with 9 bases fitting TRBD1. Germline values: CDR1 MDHEN, CDR2 SYDVKM. V trimming: 10 bases; J trimming: 5 bases; junction bases outside the gene matches: 8. The CDR3 runs 13 residues.

As to this clone: At one end, the junction sequence differs from germline, possibly due to a read error. The CDR3 spells CASSLRHIPQETQYF. CDR3 bases: TGTGCTAGCAGCCTGCGACACATTCCCCAAGAGACCCAGTACTTC. The rearrangement joins TRBV7-7 to TRBJ2-5, with D unresolved. Germline V lookup: CDR1 SSHAT, CDR2 FNYEAQ (reference sequence). There are 15 residues in the CDR3.

On this clone itself: Other DNA sequences in the same sample also yield this CDR3. The gene calls are TRBV6-5 and TRBJ2-7, with a possible D match to TRBD1 (5 bases). Trimming shortened V by 0 bases and J by 1 base, and 7 bases separated the two germline ends. CDR3 length: 14 residues. CDR1 MNHEY and CDR2 SVGAGI come from the germline V gene. CDR3 residues: CASSYSRQSYEQYF. CDR3 DNA sequence: TGTGCCAGCAGTTACTCGAGACAGTCCTACGAGCAGTACTTC.

The chain links TRBV19 to TRBJ2-3; TRBD2 is a possible D gene (5 bases). This CDR3 region has 14 residues. The V gene lost 7 bases and the J gene lost 0 bases, with 11 bases spanning the gap. Germline V gene data show CDR1 as LNHDA and CDR2 as SQIVND (reference sequence). The CDR3 protein is CASKPAESTDTQYF. CDR3 in DNA: TGTGCCAGTAAACCAGCGGAGAGCACAGATACGCAGTATTTT.

The rearrangement joins TRBV18 to TRBJ1-2; TRBD1 is a possible D gene (6 bases). The length of the CDR3 is 14 residues. Germline V CDR1 and CDR2: KGHSH, LQKENI. With 0 bases removed from V and 4 bases from J, the gap between germline ends came to 9 bases. The CDR3 loop reads CASSPPAGAYGYTF. CDR3 DNA sequence: TGTGCCAGCTCACCACCGGCGGGGGCCTATGGCTACACCTTC.

The rearrangement links TRBV27 to TRBJ2-7; 12 nucleotides agree with TRBD2. V shed 5 bases, J shed 9 bases, and the junction held 8 bases outside the gene matches. This CDR3 has 14 residues. Germline V gene sequence: CDR1 MNHEY, CDR2 SMNVEV (reference sequence). The CDR3 sequence is CASSPRLAGELQYF. Written as DNA, the CDR3 is TGTGCCAGCAGTCCCCGACTAGCGGGAGAGCTGCAGTACTTC.

This clone was picked up one time. V gene TRBV6-1 combines with J gene TRBJ1-5; unclear D gene. Germline loops: CDR1 MNHNS, CDR2 SASEGT. The CDR3 contains 15 residues. V was cut by 1 base and J by 5 bases, with 12 bases left in between. The CDR3 nucleotides read TGTGCCAGCAGTGAAGAGGGCTGGGTTTATCAGCCCCAGCATTTT. Its protein is CASSEEGWVYQPQHF.

The chain links TRBV30 to TRBJ1-4; D not resolved. The germline V gene encodes CDR1 GTSNPN and CDR2 SVGIG (reference sequence). V lost 0 bases to trimming and J lost 8 bases, with 7 bases between them. This CDR3 spans 12 amino acids. The CDR3 nucleotides are TGTGCCTGGAGTGTTCTAGGGGAAAAACTGTTTTTT. Amino acids: CAWSVLGEKLFF.

This chain links TRBV6-1 with TRBJ1-5; a possible D gene is TRBD1 (6 bases). The CDR3 is made up of 15 amino acids. Germline V gene data show CDR1 as MNHNS and CDR2 as SASEGT. Trimming took off 5 bases at V and 0 bases at J, with 11 bases between the two ends. The CDR3 region has the DNA TGTGCCAGCAGTCCCGGACAGTATAGCAATCAGCCCCAGCATTTT. It is translated as CASSPGQYSNQPQHF.

V usage is TRBV18 and J usage is TRBJ1-1; possible D gene TRBD1, 5 bases. The CDR3 runs to 14 residues. Germline V gene sequence: CDR1 KGHSH, CDR2 LQKENI. V lost 4 bases to trimming and J lost 0 bases, with 9 bases between them. The CDR3 sequence: CASSRDSLNTEAFF. DNA of the CDR3: TGTGCCAGCTCACGAGACAGCCTGAACACTGAAGCTTTCTTT.

This clone has only one observation. This chain uses TRBV28 with TRBJ2-1, with 11 bases identical to TRBD2. The germline V gene encodes CDR1 MDHEN and CDR2 SYDVKM. Trimming cost V 6 bases and J 4 bases; bases outside gene matches: 11. The CDR3 is 17 amino acids. CDR3 nucleotide sequence: TGTGCCAGCAGGTCTATACCGGGACTAGCGGAGTACAATGAGCAGTTCTTC. Encoded protein: CASRSIPGLAEYNEQFF.

V gene TRBV5-1 combines with J gene TRBJ1-6; D remains ambiguous. The V end was cut by 0 bases, the J end by 4 bases, with 11 bases between. The CDR3 consists of 16 residues. CDR1 and CDR2 from the germline V gene are SGHRS and YFSETQ. The CDR3 DNA sequence: TGCGCCAGCAGCTTGGCCCCCGAAGGGTATAATTCACCCCTCCACTTT. Its translation: CASSLAPEGYNSPLHF.

This clone was detected only a few times. The chain has TRBV5-5 and TRBJ2-2; a possible D gene is TRBD1 (5 bases). The V end was cut by 2 bases, the J end by 2 bases, with 10 bases between. The CDR3 has 15 residues. Per the germline V gene, CDR1 is SGHKS and CDR2 is YYEKEE (reference sequence). Written as DNA, the CDR3 is TGTGCCAGCAGCTTCAGGGCAAGAAACACCGGGGAGCTGTTTTTT. The encoded protein is CASSFRARNTGELFF.

V gene TRBV11-2 combines with J gene TRBJ1-2, with TRBD1 matching over 10 bases. This CDR3 has 14 amino acids. J gave up 6 bases and V 5 bases, and 6 bases lay outside the gene matches. Germline CDR1 SGHAT, CDR2 FQNNGV. The CDR3 DNA follows: TGTGCCAGCAGCCGGGACAGGGGTTCTGATGGCTACACCTTC. As protein: CASSRDRGSDGYTF.

This clone came up once. The CDR3 region is CASSFLYEQYF. The CDR3 bases are TGTGCCAGCAGCTTCCTCTACGAGCAGTACTTC. This chain joins TRBV2 and TRBJ2-7; D remains unclear. Germline V gives CDR1 SNHLY, CDR2 FYNNEI. V was pared by 6 bases and J by 3 bases, with 6 bases between. There are 11 residues in the CDR3.

This clone was counted ten times or more. The V gene is TRBV6-1, the J gene TRBJ2-7; D may match TRBD1 or TRBD2 (5 bases each). Trimming shortened V by 7 bases and J by 4 bases, and 17 bases separated the two germline ends. Germline loops: CDR1 MNHNS, CDR2 SASEGT. This CDR3 is 14 amino acids long. CDR3 DNA: TGTGCCAGCAAAGGGACCCTAGCACCGTACGAGCAGTACTTC. It is translated as CASKGTLAPYEQYF.

For this clone: At one end the junction does not follow the germline gene, possibly because of a read error. This chain joins TRBV29-1 and TRBJ1-2; D unclear. CDR3 length: 12 residues. The germline gives CDR1 SQVTM, CDR2 ANQGSEA. The CDR3 is CALGRINYGYTF. CDR3 nucleotide sequence: TGTGCACTGGGAAGAATTAACTATGGCTACACCTTC.

The V and J genes are TRBV27 and TRBJ2-1; the D gene is possibly TRBD2 (6 bases). Germline V gene sequence: CDR1 MNHEY, CDR2 SMNVEV (reference sequence). The CDR3 is 15 amino acids. V was pared by 0 bases and J by 4 bases, with 10 bases between. Written as DNA, the CDR3 is TGTGCCAGCAGTTTATCGGGGACTGGGTACAATGAGCAGTTCTTC. This codes for CASSLSGTGYNEQFF.

The chain combines TRBV7-9 with TRBJ1-5; D may be TRBD1 (5 bases). The germline CDR1 and CDR2 sequences are SEHNR and FQNEAQ (reference sequence). Trimming shortened V by 5 bases and J by 8 bases, and 10 bases separated the two germline ends. This CDR3 has 12 residues. The CDR3 here is CASSNRGEPQHF. The DNA for the CDR3 is TGTGCCAGCAGCAACCGGGGGGAGCCCCAGCATTTT.

This chain connects TRBV2 to TRBJ2-7; D ambiguous. Germline loops: CDR1 SNHLY, CDR2 FYNNEI. The CDR3 is 12 amino acids. The ends were cut back, 6 bases at V and 4 bases at J, with 10 bases in the middle. The CDR3 is CASSEQAYEQYF. In DNA, the CDR3 is TGTGCCAGCAGCGAGCAGGCATACGAGCAGTACTTC.

The chain joins TRBV14 to TRBJ2-2; the D gene is possibly TRBD2 (5 bases). Trimming cost V 1 base and J 4 bases, with 19 bases left between them. In germline, CDR1 is SGHDN, CDR2 FVKESK. The CDR3 is 18 amino acids. This CDR3 reads CASSQARTGIRVTGELFF. As DNA, the CDR3 is TGTGCCAGCAGCCAAGCTCGGACCGGGATCCGGGTCACCGGGGAGCTGTTTTTT.

This clone was counted once. Other DNA sequences in this specimen translate into the identical CDR3. The CDR3 here is CASSFQGSNQPQHF. In nucleotides, the CDR3 is TGTGCCAGCAGTTTTCAGGGGAGCAATCAGCCCCAGCATTTT. The chain uses TRBV27 and TRBJ1-5; the D gene is possibly TRBD1 (6 bases). The CDR3 extends over 14 amino acids. The germline V gene has CDR1 MNHEY and CDR2 SMNVEV (reference sequence). The V and J ends lost 3 bases and 1 base respectively, with 7 bases between them.

This clone was observed once. The rearrangement links TRBV28 to TRBJ1-2; no clear D gene. Trimming shortened V by 8 bases and J by 7 bases, and 14 bases separated the two germline ends. This CDR3 comprises 12 residues. Looked up from germline, CDR1 is MDHEN and CDR2 is SYDVKM. The CDR3 loop reads CASLSIVSGYTF. CDR3 nucleotide sequence: TGTGCCAGCCTGAGTATAGTAAGTGGCTACACCTTC.